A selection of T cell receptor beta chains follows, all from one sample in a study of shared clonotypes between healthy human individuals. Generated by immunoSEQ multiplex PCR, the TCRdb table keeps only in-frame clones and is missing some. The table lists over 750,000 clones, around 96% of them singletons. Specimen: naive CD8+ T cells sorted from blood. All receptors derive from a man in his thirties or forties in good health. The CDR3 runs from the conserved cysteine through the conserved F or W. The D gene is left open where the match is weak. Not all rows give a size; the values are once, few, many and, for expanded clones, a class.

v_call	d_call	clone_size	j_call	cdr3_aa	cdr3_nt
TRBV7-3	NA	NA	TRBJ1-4	CASSLTRGTLKGKLFF	TGTGCCAGCAGCTTAACGCGGGGGACACTGAAGGGAAAACTGTTTTTT
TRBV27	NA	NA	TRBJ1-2	CASSYGPANYGYTF	TGTGCCAGCAGTTATGGCCCAGCTAACTATGGCTACACCTTC
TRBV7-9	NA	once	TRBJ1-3	CASRGLGGNTIYF	TGTGCCAGCAGGGGGCTGGGCGGAAACACCATATATTTT
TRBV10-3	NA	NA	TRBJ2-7	CAISEPPSEDPTYEQYF	TGTGCCATCAGTGAGCCGCCATCGGAGGATCCAACCTACGAGCAGTACTTC
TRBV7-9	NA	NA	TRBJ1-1	CASSSTDRTEMNTEAFF	TGTGCCAGCAGCTCGACTGACAGGACAGAAATGAACACTGAAGCTTTCTTT
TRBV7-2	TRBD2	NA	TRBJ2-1	CASSFGTSGRGDSYNEQFF	TGTGCCAGCAGCTTCGGGACTAGCGGGAGGGGGGATTCCTACAATGAGCAGTTCTTC
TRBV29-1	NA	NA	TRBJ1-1	CSVVLLNTEAFF	TGCAGCGTTGTTCTACTGAACACTGAAGCTTTCTTT
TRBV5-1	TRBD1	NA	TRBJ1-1	CASSSSPNRDRVLNTEAFF	TGCGCCAGCAGCTCCAGCCCCAACCGGGACAGGGTATTAAACACTGAAGCTTTCTTT
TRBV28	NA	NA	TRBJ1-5	CASSISNQPQHF	TGTGCCAGCAGTATTAGCAATCAGCCCCAGCATTTT
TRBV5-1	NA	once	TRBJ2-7	CASSLGDGPYEQYF	TGCGCCAGCAGCTTGGGCGACGGACCCTACGAGCAGTACTTC
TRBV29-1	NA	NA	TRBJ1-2	CSVVMASGGYTF	TGCAGCGTAGTGATGGCTAGTGGGGGCTACACCTTC
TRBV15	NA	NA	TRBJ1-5	CATRSFGPQHF	TGTGCCACCAGGAGTTTTGGGCCCCAGCATTTT
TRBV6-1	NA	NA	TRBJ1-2	CASSETFDRKFYGYTF	TGTGCCAGCAGTGAAACCTTTGACAGAAAATTCTATGGCTACACCTTC
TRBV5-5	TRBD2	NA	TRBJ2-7	CASSLRAGGYDEQYF	TGTGCCAGCAGCTTGCGAGCGGGAGGGTACGACGAGCAGTACTTC
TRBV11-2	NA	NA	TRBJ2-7	CASSLDMGQASEQYF	TGTGCCAGCAGCTTAGATATGGGCCAGGCGAGCGAGCAGTACTTC
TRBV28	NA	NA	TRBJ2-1	CASSWNQGFSQFF	TGTGCCAGCAGTTGGAATCAGGGGTTTAGTCAGTTCTTC
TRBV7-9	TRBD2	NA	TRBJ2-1	CASSYGLAGVNEQFF	TGTGCCAGCAGCTATGGACTAGCGGGTGTTAATGAGCAGTTCTTC
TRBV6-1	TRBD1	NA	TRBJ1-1	CASSDPGQGASGKAFF	TGTGCCAGCAGTGACCCGGGACAGGGGGCGTCGGGAAAAGCTTTCTTT
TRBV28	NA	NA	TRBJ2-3	CASSPWLARTDTQYF	TGTGCCAGCAGTCCCTGGCTAGCGCGCACAGATACGCAGTATTTT
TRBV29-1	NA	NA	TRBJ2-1	CSVEGGFPYNEQFF	TGCAGCGTTGAAGGAGGGTTCCCCTACAATGAGCAGTTCTTC
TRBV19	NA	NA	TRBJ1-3	CASSITGFAGNTIYF	TGTGCCAGTAGTATAACCGGGTTTGCTGGAAACACCATATATTTT
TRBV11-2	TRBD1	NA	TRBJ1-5	CASSGGTGSYSNQPQHF	TGTGCCAGCAGCGGAGGGACAGGGTCGTATAGCAATCAGCCCCAGCATTTT
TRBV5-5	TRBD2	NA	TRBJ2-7	CASSLYAGGSYEQYF	TGTGCCAGCAGCTTGTACGCGGGAGGGTCCTACGAGCAGTACTTC
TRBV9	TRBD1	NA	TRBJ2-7	CASSEGDSSYEQYF	TGTGCCAGCAGCGAGGGGGACAGCTCCTACGAGCAGTACTTC
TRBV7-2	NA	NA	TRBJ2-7	CASSLAPGSYEQYF	TGTGCCAGCAGCTTAGCCCCCGGGAGCTACGAGCAGTACTTC
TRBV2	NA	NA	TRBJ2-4	CASSELGASIKGIQYF	TGTGCCAGCAGTGAACTGGGGGCAAGTATTAAGGGCATTCAGTACTTC
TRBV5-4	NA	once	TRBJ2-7	CASSPGAGGEQYF	TGTGCCAGCAGCCCGGGGGCAGGGGGCGAGCAGTACTTC
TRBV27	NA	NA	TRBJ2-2	CASSLSSTGELFF	TGTGCCAGCTCCCTATCGTCAACCGGGGAGCTGTTTTTT
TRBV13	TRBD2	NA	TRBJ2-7	CASSFRLAGGSEQYF	TGTGCCAGCAGCTTCCGACTAGCGGGAGGCAGCGAGCAGTACTTC
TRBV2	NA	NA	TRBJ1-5	CASSEFLGNDYLQHF	TGTGCCAGCAGTGAGTTTTTGGGGAATGATTATCTGCAGCATTTT
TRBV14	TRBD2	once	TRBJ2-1	CASSQDRTSGSRWLWGEQFF	TGTGCCAGCAGCCAAGATCGCACTAGCGGGAGTAGATGGCTTTGGGGTGAGCAGTTCTTC
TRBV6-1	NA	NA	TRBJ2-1	CASSEAFELTYNEQFF	TGTGCCAGCAGTGAAGCATTTGAGTTGACCTACAATGAGCAGTTCTTC
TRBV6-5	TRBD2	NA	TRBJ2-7	CASRYGLVETYEQYF	TGTGCCAGCAGATACGGACTAGTTGAGACCTACGAGCAGTACTTC